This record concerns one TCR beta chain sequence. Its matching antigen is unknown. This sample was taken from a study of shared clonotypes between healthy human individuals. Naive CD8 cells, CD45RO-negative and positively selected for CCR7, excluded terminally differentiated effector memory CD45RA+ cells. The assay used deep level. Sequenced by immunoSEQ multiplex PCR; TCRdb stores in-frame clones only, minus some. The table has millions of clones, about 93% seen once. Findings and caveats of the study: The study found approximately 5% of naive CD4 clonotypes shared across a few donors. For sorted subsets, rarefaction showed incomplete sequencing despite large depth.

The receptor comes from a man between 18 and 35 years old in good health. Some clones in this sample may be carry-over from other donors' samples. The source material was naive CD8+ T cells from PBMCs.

This CDR3 reads CASSLGAGSAYEQYF. As DNA, the CDR3 is TGTGCCAGCAGCTTAGGAGCAGGGTCCGCCTACGAGCAGTACTTC. This chain links TRBV11-2 with TRBJ2-7, with a weak D call TRBD1 (5 bases). The CDR3 covers 15 residues. V was cut by 1 base and J by 2 bases, with 12 bases left in between. Germline lookup yields CDR1 SGHAT and CDR2 FQNNGV.